These 2 T cell receptor beta chains were all obtained from the same sample, sequenced in a study of human T cells and chemical hapten exposure (dated by TCRdb to 2020 to 2023). Libraries came from RACE. Sequencer: NextSeq 500. TCRdb reprocessed the public reads (quality trimming at Q25 with fastp, clone calling with MiXCR) and kept in-frame beta chains. Each entry merges the rows of one CDR3 protein and shows their most common DNA and genes. This sample comprises more than 80,000 distinct CDR3 sequences, around 7.8% of them detected only once. The ten largest clones take up roughly 1.4% of the sample. This specimen's time point label, per the study, means: patch test 1, 2 weeks after DPC sensitization. The treatment or condition label on this specimen signifies: therapeutic diphenylcyclopropenone sensitization with weekly scalp DPC. This specimen consisted of whole blood, obtained in connection with sensitization to the hapten diphenylcyclopropenone (DPC). The receptor set was obtained from a woman in her 30s with alopecia areata. Some clones in this sample may be carry-over from other donors' samples.

At least ten counts were recorded for this clonotype. V and J are TRBV2 and TRBJ1-5; a possible D gene is TRBD1 (6 bases). Trimming removed 2 bases from V and 7 bases from J, with 12 bases in between. The CDR3 sequence is 14 residues long. Germline loops: CDR1 SNHLY, CDR2 FYNNEI. The CDR3 spells CASSETGGRQPQHF. CDR3 bases: TGTGCCAGCAGTGAAACGGGGGGCCGGCAGCCCCAGCATTTT.

This clonotype appeared many times. V usage is TRBV7-2 and J usage is TRBJ2-1, with D perhaps being TRBD1 or TRBD2 (7 bases each). The ends were cut back, 2 bases at V and 8 bases at J, with 16 bases in the middle. This CDR3 has 15 residues. Germline V gives CDR1 SGHTA, CDR2 FQGNSA. CDR3 in amino acids: CASSLWGGQGDEQFF. CDR3 nucleotides: TGTGCCAGCAGCTTATGGGGGGGCCAGGGGGATGAGCAGTTCTTC. The full variable domain, in which reference TRBV7-2 and TRBJ2-1 provide the parts outside the CDR3, is GAGVSQSPSNKVTEKGKDVELRCDPISGHTALYWYRQSLGQGLEFLIYFQGNSAPDKSGLPSDRFSAERTGGSVSTLTIQRTQQEDSAVYLCASSLWGGQGDEQFFGPGTRLTVL.